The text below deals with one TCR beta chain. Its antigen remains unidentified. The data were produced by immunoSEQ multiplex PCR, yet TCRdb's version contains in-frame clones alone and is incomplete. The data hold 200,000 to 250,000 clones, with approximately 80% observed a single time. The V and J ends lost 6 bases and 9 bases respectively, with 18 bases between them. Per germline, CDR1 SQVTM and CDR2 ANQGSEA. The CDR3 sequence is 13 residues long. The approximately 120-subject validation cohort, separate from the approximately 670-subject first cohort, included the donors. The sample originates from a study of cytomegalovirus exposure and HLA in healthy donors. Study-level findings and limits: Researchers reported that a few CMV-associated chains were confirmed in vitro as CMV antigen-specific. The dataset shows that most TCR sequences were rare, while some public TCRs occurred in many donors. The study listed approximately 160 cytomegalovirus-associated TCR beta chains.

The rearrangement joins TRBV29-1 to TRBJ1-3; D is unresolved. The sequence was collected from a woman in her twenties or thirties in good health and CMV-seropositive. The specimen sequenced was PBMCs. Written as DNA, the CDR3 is TGCAGCGTCTCAGACATATCTGCGGGCACCATATATTTT. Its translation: CSVSDISAGTIYF.